One and the same sample provided the 5 T cell receptor beta chains below, sequenced in a study of T cells after posttransplantation cyclophosphamide. The naive gate required viable CD3+CD4+ or CD3+CD8+ cells with CCR7+CD45RA+CD45RO-CD95-CD27+CD28+ phenotype. Some clones are missing from TCRdb's copy, which holds only in-frame ones; the method was immunoSEQ multiplex PCR. Of fewer than 40,000 clones in the sample, about 93% were seen once. Sequenced sample: naive CD4+ T cells sorted from PBMCs. These receptors were taken from a woman between 55 and 75 years old in good health, CMV-negative, and a related stem cell transplant donor.

The chain is built from TRBV19 and TRBJ1-1; 9 nucleotides line up with TRBD1. V shed 3 bases, J shed 2 bases, and the junction held 4 bases outside the gene matches. The length of the CDR3 is 15 residues. CDR1 is LNHDA, CDR2 SQIVND, per germline (reference sequence). This CDR3 is CASSIRDRANTEAFF. The DNA of the CDR3 is TGTGCCAGTAGTATTCGGGACAGGGCCAACACTGAAGCTTTCTTT.

This clone was picked up one time. The chain joins TRBV9 to TRBJ2-2, with TRBD2 identical over 7 bases. Germline CDR1 and CDR2: SGDLS and YYNGEE. The CDR3 extends over 15 amino acids. The V gene end was trimmed by 1 base and the J gene end by 4 bases; junction bases not matched to a gene: 4. CDR3 sequence (DNA): TGTGCCAGCAGCGTATGGCGGGGGTTCACCGGGGAGCTGTTTTTT. Translation: CASSVWRGFTGELFF.

The rearrangement links TRBV19 to TRBJ1-5; possible D gene TRBD1, 5 bases. The germline gives CDR1 LNHDA, CDR2 SQIVND (reference sequence). CDR3 length: 13 residues. The V end was cut by 2 bases, the J end by 10 bases, with 12 bases between. The CDR3 is CASSIRPQGPQHF. The DNA of the CDR3 is TGTGCCAGTAGTATACGCCCCCAGGGACCCCAGCATTTT.

This clone came up a few times. The chain has TRBV5-6 and TRBJ2-7; 10 bases map to TRBD1. The V and J ends lost 0 bases and 4 bases, in that order; junction bases with no gene match: 10. The CDR3 has 17 amino acids. From germline, CDR1 is SGHDT and CDR2 YYEEEE. The CDR3 region is CASSLARQGASQYEQYF. Written as DNA, the CDR3 is TGTGCCAGCAGCTTGGCTCGACAGGGGGCTTCACAGTACGAGCAGTACTTC.

This chain's CDR3 is CASSERGGSGTDTQYF. CDR3 coding DNA: TGCGCCAGCAGTGAGCGCGGGGGCTCGGGCACAGATACGCAGTATTTT. This chain joins TRBV10-2 and TRBJ2-3; possibly TRBD2 for D (7 bases). The V end was cut by 2 bases, the J end by 1 base, with 13 bases between. CDR1 is WSHSY, CDR2 SAAADI, per germline. The CDR3 is made up of 16 amino acids.